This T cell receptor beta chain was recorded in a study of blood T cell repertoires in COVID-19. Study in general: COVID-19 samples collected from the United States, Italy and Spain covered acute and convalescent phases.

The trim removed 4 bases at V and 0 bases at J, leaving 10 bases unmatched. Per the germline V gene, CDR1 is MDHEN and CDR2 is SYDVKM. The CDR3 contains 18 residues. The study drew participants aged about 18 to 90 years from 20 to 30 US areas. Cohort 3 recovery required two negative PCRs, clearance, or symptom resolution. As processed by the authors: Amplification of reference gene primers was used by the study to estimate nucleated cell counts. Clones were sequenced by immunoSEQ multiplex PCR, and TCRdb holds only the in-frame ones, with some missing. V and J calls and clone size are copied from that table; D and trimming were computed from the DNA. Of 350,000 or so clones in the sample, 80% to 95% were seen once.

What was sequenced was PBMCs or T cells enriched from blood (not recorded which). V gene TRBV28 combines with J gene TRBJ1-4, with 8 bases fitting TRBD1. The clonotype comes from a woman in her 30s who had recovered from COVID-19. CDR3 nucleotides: TGTGCCAGCAGTTCTTTGGACAGGGACTTGGCAACTAATGAAAAACTGTTTTTT. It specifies CASSSLDRDLATNEKLFF.